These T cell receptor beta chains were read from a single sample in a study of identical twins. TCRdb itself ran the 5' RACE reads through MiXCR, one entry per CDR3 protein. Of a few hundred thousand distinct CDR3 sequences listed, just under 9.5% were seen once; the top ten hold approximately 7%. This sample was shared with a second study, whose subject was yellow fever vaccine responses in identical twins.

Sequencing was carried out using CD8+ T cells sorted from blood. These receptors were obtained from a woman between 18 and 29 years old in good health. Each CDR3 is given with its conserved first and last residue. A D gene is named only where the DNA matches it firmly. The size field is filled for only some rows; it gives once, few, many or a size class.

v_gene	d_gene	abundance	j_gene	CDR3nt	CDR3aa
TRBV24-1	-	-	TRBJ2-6	TGTGCCACCAGTGATCCAGACTGGGGGGCCAACGTCCTGACTTTC	CATSDPDWGANVLTF
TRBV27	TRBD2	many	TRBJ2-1	TGCGCCAGCAGCTTTAGCGGGAGCTCCTACAATGAGCAGTTCTTC	CASSFSGSSYNEQFF
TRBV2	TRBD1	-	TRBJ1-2	TGTGCCAGCACCGGGACAGCCCCCACCTTC	CASTGTAPTF
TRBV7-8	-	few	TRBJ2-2	TGTGCCAGCAGCTTAGACCGGAACACCGGGGAGCTGTTTTTT	CASSLDRNTGELFF
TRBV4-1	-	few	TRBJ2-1	TGCGCCAGCAGCCAAGTACTTGACCCTTTAGGGAATGAGCAGTTCTTC	CASSQVLDPLGNEQFF
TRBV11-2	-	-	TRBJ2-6	TGTGCCAGCAGCTTAGAGGGACTTTCTATCGGGGCCAACGTCCTGACTTTC	CASSLEGLSIGANVLTF
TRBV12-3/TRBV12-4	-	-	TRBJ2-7	TGTGCCAGCAGTTACCCTTACTCCTACGAGCAGTACTTC	CASSYPYSYEQYF
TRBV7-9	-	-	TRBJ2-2	TGTGCCAGCAGCTTTCCGAACCAGGACAGGAACACCGGGGAGCTGTTTTTT	CASSFPNQDRNTGELFF
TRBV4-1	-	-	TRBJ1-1	TGCGCCAGCAGCCAAGAAGGCGGGCACACTGAAGCTTTCTTT	CASSQEGGHTEAFF
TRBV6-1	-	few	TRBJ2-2	TGTGCCATCAACACCGGGGAGCTGTTTTTT	CAINTGELFF
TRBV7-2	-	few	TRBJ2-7	TGTGCCAGCAGCTTAGAGCGGGACGAGCAGTACTTC	CASSLERDEQYF
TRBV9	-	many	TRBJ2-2	TGTGCCAGCAGCGTAGACACCGGGGAGCTGTTTTTT	CASSVDTGELFF
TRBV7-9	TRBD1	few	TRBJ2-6	TGTGCCAGCGGGAACCAGGGACAGCTGAGCTCTGGGGCCAACGTCCTGACTTTC	CASGNQGQLSSGANVLTF
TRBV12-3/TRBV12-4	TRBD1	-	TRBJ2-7	TGTGCCAGCAGCTCCGGACAGGGGGCGCATCGGGAGCAGTACTTC	CASSSGQGAHREQYF
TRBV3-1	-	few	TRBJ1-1	TGTGCCAGCAGCCAAGATCGTCAGGAGGGCAGGCGAAACACTGAAGCTTTCTTT	CASSQDRQEGRRNTEAFF
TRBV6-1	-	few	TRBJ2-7	TGTGCCAGCAGTGAATTGAGGGCTCCCTCCTACGAGCAGTACTTC	CASSELRAPSYEQYF
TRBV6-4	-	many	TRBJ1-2	TGTGCCAGCAGTGACTCAAGCGGGGGAGGTGGCTACACCTTC	CASSDSSGGGGYTF
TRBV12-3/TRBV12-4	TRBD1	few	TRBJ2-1	TGTGCCAGCAGTGGGGGACAGGGTAACAATGAGCAGTTCTTC	CASSGGQGNNEQFF
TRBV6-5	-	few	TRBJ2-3	TGTGCCAGCAGTTACGGCGGAACGGGCACAGATACGCAGTATTTT	CASSYGGTGTDTQYF
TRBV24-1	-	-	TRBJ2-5	TGTGCCACCAGTGATTTCCCGCAGGGTCACCAAGAGACCCAGTACTTC	CATSDFPQGHQETQYF
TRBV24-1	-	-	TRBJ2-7	TGTGCCACCAGTGATTTCGGGCAGGGAAACGAGCAGTACTTC	CATSDFGQGNEQYF
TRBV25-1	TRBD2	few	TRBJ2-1	TGTGCCAGCAGTGAACCGACTAGCGGGGGACGAAGCGGCTACAATGAGCAGTTCTTC	CASSEPTSGGRSGYNEQFF
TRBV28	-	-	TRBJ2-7	TGTGCCAGCAGCCTATGGACGATAGACGAGCAGTACTTC	CASSLWTIDEQYF
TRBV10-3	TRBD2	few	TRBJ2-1	TGTGCCATCAGTGACGTTAGGTCCACTAGCGGGAGGAATGAGCAGTTCTTC	CAISDVRSTSGRNEQFF
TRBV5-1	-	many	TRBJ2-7	TGCGCCAGCAGCGGACACCCCGGGACACTTTACGAGCAGTACTTC	CASSGHPGTLYEQYF
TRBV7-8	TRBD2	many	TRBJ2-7	TGTGCCAGCAGCTTAGGGCTAGCGGAGCTTTACGAGCAGTACTTC	CASSLGLAELYEQYF
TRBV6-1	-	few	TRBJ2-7	TGTGCCAGCAGTGAAGGCCCCTTCTACGAGCAGTACTTC	CASSEGPFYEQYF
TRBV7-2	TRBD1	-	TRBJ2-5	TGTGCCAGCAGCTCGGACAGGGACCAAGAGACCCAGTACTTC	CASSSDRDQETQYF
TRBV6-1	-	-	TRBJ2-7	TGTGCCAGCAGTGCCGGGACACTACTCTACGAGCAGTACTTC	CASSAGTLLYEQYF
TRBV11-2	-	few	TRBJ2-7	TGTGCCAGCAGCTTAGGGGGGGGCCACTACGAGCAGTACTTC	CASSLGGGHYEQYF
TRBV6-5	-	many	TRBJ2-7	TGTGCCAGCAGTTACTCCAACTATGATTACGAGCAGTACTTC	CASSYSNYDYEQYF
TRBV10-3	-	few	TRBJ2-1	TGTGCCATTAATAGCGGATCCTACAATGAGCAGTTCTTC	CAINSGSYNEQFF
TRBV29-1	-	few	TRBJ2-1	TGCAGCGCGATCGCGGGGGCCAGGAACAATGAGCAGTTCTTC	CSAIAGARNNEQFF
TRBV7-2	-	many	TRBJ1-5	TGTGCCAGCAGCTTAGATGGGTATAGCAATCAGCCCCAGCATTTT	CASSLDGYSNQPQHF
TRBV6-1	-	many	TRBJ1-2	TGTGCCAGCAGTGAATTTCACGTATTGCGCTATGGCTACACCTTC	CASSEFHVLRYGYTF
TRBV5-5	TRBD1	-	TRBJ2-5	TGTGCCAGCAGCTTGGTATTGGGGACAGTCGGTACCGAGACCCAGTACTTC	CASSLVLGTVGTETQYF
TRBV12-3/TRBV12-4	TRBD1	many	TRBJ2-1	TGTGCCAGCAGACGGGACAGGTACAATGAGCAGTTCTTC	CASRRDRYNEQFF
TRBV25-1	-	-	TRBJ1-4	TGTGCCAGCAGTGAATTGGGGATTGGTTGGAATGAAAAACTGTTTTTT	CASSELGIGWNEKLFF
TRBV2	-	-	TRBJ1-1	TGTGCCAGCAGAGGGACGATCGCTGAAGCTTTCTTT	CASRGTIAEAFF
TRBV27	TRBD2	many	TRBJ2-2	TGTGCCAGCAGTTTCTGGATTAGCGGGTACACCGGGGAGCTGTTTTTT	CASSFWISGYTGELFF
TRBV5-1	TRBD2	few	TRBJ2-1	TGCGCCAGCAGCAGAGCGGGGGGGCCCTACAATGAGCAGTTCTTC	CASSRAGGPYNEQFF
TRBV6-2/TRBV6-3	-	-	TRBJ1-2	TGTGCCAGCAGTTACGGGTCAGGGGCTGCGGATGGCTACACCTTC	CASSYGSGAADGYTF
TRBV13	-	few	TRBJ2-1	TGTGCCAGCAGCCCCCTCGGTGGGGGCCCGGCCAATGAGCAGTTCTTC	CASSPLGGGPANEQFF